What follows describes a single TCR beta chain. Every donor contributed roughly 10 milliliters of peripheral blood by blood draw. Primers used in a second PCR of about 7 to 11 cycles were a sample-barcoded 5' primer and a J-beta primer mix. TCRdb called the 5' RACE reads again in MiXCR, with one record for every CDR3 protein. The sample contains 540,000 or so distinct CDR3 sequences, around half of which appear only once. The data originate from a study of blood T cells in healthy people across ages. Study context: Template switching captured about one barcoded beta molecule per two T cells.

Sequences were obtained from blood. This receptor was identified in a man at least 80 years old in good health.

CDR3 residues: CASSLDGIGYGYTF. Written as DNA, the CDR3 is TGTGCCAGCAGCTTAGATGGGATAGGCTATGGCTACACCTTC. The V call is TRBV7-2, the J call TRBJ1-2; D gene uncertain. CDR1 is SGHTA, CDR2 FQGNSA, per germline. Trimming left V 1 base short and J 4 bases short, with 10 bases between. CDR3 length: 14 amino acids.